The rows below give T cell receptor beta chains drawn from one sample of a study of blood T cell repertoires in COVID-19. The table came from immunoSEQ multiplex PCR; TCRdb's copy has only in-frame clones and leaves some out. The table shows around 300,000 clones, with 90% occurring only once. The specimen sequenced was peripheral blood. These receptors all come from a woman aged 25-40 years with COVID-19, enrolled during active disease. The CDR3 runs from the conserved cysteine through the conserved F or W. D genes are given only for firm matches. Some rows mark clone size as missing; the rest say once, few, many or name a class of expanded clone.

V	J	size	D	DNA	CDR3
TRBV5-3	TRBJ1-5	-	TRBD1	TGTGCCAGAAGCGCGGGGACAGGGGAACAGCCCCAGCATTTT	CARSAGTGEQPQHF
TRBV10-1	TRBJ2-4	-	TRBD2	TGCGCCAGCAAATCCGGTACTAGCGGGGGCCTAGCCAAAAACATTCAGTACTTC	CASKSGTSGGLAKNIQYF
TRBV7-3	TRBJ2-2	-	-	TGTGCCAGCAGCATAGGGGTTCCCGGGGAGCTGTTTTTT	CASSIGVPGELFF
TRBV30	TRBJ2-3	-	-	TGTGCCTGGAGTTCCGACAACACAGATACGCAGTATTTT	CAWSSDNTDTQYF
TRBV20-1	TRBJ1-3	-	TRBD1	TGCAGTGCTGGTGGGACAGGGGGATACTCTGGAAACACCATATATTTT	CSAGGTGGYSGNTIYF
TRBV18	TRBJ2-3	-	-	TGTGCCAGCTCACGAGGGAGTGTGGCAGATACGCAGTATTTT	CASSRGSVADTQYF
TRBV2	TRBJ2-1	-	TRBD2	TGTGCCAGCAGTGGCACTAGCGGGAGAAATGAGCAGTTCTTC	CASSGTSGRNEQFF
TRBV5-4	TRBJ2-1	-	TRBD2	TGTGCCAGCAGCTGGAGCGGGAGCGGTGAGCAGTTCTTC	CASSWSGSGEQFF
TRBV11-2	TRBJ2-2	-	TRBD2	TGTGCCAGCAGCAGGGGACTAGCGGGGAACACCGGGGAGCTGTTTTTT	CASSRGLAGNTGELFF
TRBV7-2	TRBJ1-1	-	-	TGTGCCAGCAGCTTCCCTGGGGGGGAAGCTTTCTTT	CASSFPGGEAFF
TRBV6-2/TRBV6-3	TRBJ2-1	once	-	TGTGCCAGCAGTTTAAGGACAGGGATATCGGGCGGGAGTGGGTATGAGCAGTTCTTC	CASSLRTGISGGSGYEQFF
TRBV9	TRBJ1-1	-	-	TGTGCCAGCAGCGTTCTCGGGAACACTGAAGCTTTCTTT	CASSVLGNTEAFF
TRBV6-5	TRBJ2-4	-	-	TGTGCCAGCAGATCCGGACTCGCCCCCAAAAACATTCAGTACTTC	CASRSGLAPKNIQYF
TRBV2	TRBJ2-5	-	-	TGTGCCAGCAGTGGGTCTCGACAGGAAGAGACCCAGTACTTC	CASSGSRQEETQYF
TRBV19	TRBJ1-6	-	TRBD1	TGTGCCAGTAGTATCGGGGCAGGGGGAGGTTCACCCCTCCACTTT	CASSIGAGGGSPLHF
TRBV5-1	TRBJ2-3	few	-	TGCGCCAGCAGCGCGGACTCGCGTTTGACAGATACGCAGTATTTT	CASSADSRLTDTQYF
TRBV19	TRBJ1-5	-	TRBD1	TGTGCCAGTAGTACAGCCGACAGGGGCAATCAGCCCCAGCATTTT	CASSTADRGNQPQHF
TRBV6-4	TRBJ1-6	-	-	TGTGCCAGCAGCCGAGAGGTGAATTCACCCCTCCACTTT	CASSREVNSPLHF
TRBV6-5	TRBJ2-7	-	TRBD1	TGTGCCAGCAGCCGAGACAGGGAGTACGAGCAGTACTTC	CASSRDREYEQYF
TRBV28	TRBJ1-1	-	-	TGTGCCAGCAGTTTAGAGGCCAGGGGTCGGGGTGCTTTCTTT	CASSLEARGRGAFF
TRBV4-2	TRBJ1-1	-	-	TGTGCCAGCAGCCAGCGACGCGGGGGCTCATCAAATTTGAACACTGAAGCTTTCTTT	CASSQRRGGSSNLNTEAFF
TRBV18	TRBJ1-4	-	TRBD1	TGTGCCAGCTCACCACGAGGGGGCGTATCTGAAAAACTGTTTTTT	CASSPRGGVSEKLFF
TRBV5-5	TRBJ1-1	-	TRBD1	TGTGCCAGCAGCTTCACAGGGGGAGGGGGCACTGAAGCTTTCTTT	CASSFTGGGGTEAFF
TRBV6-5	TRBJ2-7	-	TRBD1	TGTGCCAGCAGGGGCGCTCCGGGACAGAGCTACGAGCAGTACTTC	CASRGAPGQSYEQYF
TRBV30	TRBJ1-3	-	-	TGTGCCTGGAGTCCCGGGAAAATCGGAAACACCATATATTTT	CAWSPGKIGNTIYF
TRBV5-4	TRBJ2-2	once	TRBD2	TGTGCCAGCAGCCCGGGACTAGCGGGGGAGACCACCGGGGAGCTGTTTTTT	CASSPGLAGETTGELFF
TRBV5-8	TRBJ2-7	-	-	TGTGCCAGCAGCTCCCGGGTAAACCAAGGCCCACTCTACGAGCAGTACTTC	CASSSRVNQGPLYEQYF
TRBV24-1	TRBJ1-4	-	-	TGTGCCACCAGGGACAACAATAATGAAAAACTGTTTTTT	CATRDNNNEKLFF
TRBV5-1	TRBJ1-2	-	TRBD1	TGCGCCAGCAGCTCCGACAGGGGGGCGTTCGGCTACACCTTC	CASSSDRGAFGYTF
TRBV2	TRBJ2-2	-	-	TGTGCCAGCAGTTCGGGGGCGAACACCGGGGAGCTGTTTTTT	CASSSGANTGELFF
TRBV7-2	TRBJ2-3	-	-	TGTGCCAGCAGCTTAGGTTCCAGCGGCACAGATACGCAGTATTTT	CASSLGSSGTDTQYF